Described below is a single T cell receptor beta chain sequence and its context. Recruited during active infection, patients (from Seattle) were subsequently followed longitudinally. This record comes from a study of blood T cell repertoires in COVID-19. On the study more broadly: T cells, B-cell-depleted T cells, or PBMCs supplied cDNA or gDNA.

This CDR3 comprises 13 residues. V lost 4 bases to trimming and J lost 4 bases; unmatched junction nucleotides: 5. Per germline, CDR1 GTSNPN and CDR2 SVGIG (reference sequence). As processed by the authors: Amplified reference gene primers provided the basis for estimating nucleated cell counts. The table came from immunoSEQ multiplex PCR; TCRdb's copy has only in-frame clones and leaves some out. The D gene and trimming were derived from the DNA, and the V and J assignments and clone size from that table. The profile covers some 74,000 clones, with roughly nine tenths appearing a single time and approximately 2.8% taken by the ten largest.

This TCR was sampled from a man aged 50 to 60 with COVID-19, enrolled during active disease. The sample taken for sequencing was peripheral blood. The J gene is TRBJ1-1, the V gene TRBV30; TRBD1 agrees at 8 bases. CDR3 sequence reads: CAWTVGQGTEAFF. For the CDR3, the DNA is TGTGCCTGGACGGTAGGACAGGGCACTGAAGCTTTCTTT.